The clone carrying this T cell receptor (beta chain) appeared a single time. What it recognizes is unknown. The data originate from a study of vaccination effects on CD4 cells after COVID-19. CD4+ T cells were isolated after less than 13 days of culture. On days 3 and 7, fresh IL-2 medium replaced half the medium. Clones were sequenced by immunoSEQ multiplex PCR, and TCRdb holds only the in-frame ones, with some missing. The sample yields tens of thousands of clones, around 77% seen once. General observations from the study: Early post-infection timepoints were missing from the study, which also had few convalescent patients.

This clonotype originated in a human donor who received a COVID-19 vaccine. The source was CD4+ T cells from PBMCs cultured without peptide, collected before COVID-19 vaccination.

As DNA, the CDR3 is TGTGCCAGCAGCTTAGGTATCACGTTGGACACCGGGGAGCTGTTTTTT. The encoded protein is CASSLGITLDTGELFF. The V and J genes are TRBV7-8 and TRBJ2-2; D is undetermined. The V and J ends lost 1 base and 3 bases respectively, with 12 bases between them. This CDR3 has 16 residues. CDR1 is SGHVS and CDR2 is FQNEAQ in the germline V gene.